This section outlines one T cell receptor beta chain sequence together with its context. This receptor's antigen is unknown. No base-level quality is on record; no much larger clone is a single base apart. Cut back by 7 bases and 1 base, the V and J ends lie 13 bases apart. Including cysteine and phenylalanine, the CDR3 has 14 amino acids. Only CDR3 DNA is held: 42 bases, read in frame from base 1. Taken from the germline V gene, the CDR1 and CDR2 loops are MGHRA and YSYEKL. TCRbeta CDR3 regions were amplified from genomic DNA by means of the immunoSEQ Assay, a bias-controlled multiplex PCR. The authors processed their data as follows. Within the assay, amplification of reference gene primers was used to estimate how many nucleated cells each sample contained. To quantify the absolute abundance of each unique TCRbeta CDR3 rearrangement, sequence reads were collapsed and filtered. For each sample, productive Simpson clonality was calculated as the square root of Simpson's diversity index across productive rearrangements. TCRdb retrieved this table from immuneACCESS and kept in-frame rearrangements only. Not all clones are present; in checked studies, unresolved V genes account for under half, and no reason is known for the remainder. V, J and clone size reflect that table, while D and trimming were determined from the DNA. The sample table shows about 200,000 clones, and around nine tenths are seen once. The ten largest account for approximately 6% of the sample.

Another Seattle source contributed samples from volunteer blood donors who had recovered from COVID-19. Collaborating institutions collected whole blood in K2EDTA tubes following their own protocols. For TCRbeta analysis, collaborator samples were shipped as frozen whole blood, as isolated PBMCs, or as DNA extracted from either sample type. The data were obtained in a study of blood T cell repertoires in COVID-19 (dated by TCRdb to 2019 to 2021). For context, the study as a whole: Samples covering the acute and convalescent phases of COVID-19 were provided by collaborators in the United States, Italy and Spain. The prospective study material was composed of cDNA or gDNA derived from T cells, B-cell-depleted T cells, or PBMCs. Deeply sampled blood TCRbeta repertoires from subjects exposed to, actively infected with, or recovered from COVID-19 were included in the dataset. The repertoires were made available in a free public database intended to serve as a resource for research on the immune response to SARS-CoV-2. Samples were obtained from the ongoing ImmuneRACE study (first 160 participants) and from roughly 1,300 subjects provided by 6 global collaborators. The sample metadata nearly always contained a de-identified subject ID, COVID-19 status, age in years and sex. Where HLA class I and class II types were available, the types were taken from metadata supplied by the sample provider, not from assay-based typing. General study outcomes and caveats: The quantity of clinical and demographic metadata differed by source and by participant and was supplied without curation.

The TCR was taken from a man aged 55 to 69 who had recovered from COVID-19. The chain is assembled from TRBV4-1 and TRBJ1-1; the D segment cannot be called with confidence. Input material: peripheral blood. Here the CDR3 is given as CASNGESWNTEAFF. At the DNA level, the sequence is TGCGCCAGCAATGGTGAGTCTTGGAACACTGAAGCTTTCTTT.